This T cell receptor beta chain was sequenced in a study of cytomegalovirus exposure and HLA in healthy donors. Study-wide background: The same platform was used for the 110 or so validation repertoires and the roughly 640 first-cohort repertoires, a later analysis reported.

Study-level results: In vitro, three CMV-associated chains proved specific for CMV antigens. Most TCR sequences proved rare, with some public TCRs found in many donors.

The assay was immunoSEQ multiplex PCR, and TCRdb's table has in-frame clones only and misses some. Here the sample spans about 160,000 clones, approximately 87% being singletons. V was clipped by 4 bases and J by 2 bases, with 12 bases between them. Germline CDR1 is MDHEN and CDR2 is SYDVKM. The CDR3 has 14 amino acids. A remark on this clone: Its cognate antigen is unknown.

The clonotype comes from a woman aged 25 to 39 in good health and CMV-seronegative. Specimen: PBMCs. The chain couples TRBV28 to TRBJ2-7; TRBD2 is a possible D gene (5 bases). CDR3 sequence reads: CASSSPDSAYEQYF. CDR3 nucleotides: TGTGCCAGCAGTTCCCCGGACTCCGCCTACGAGCAGTACTTC.